This T cell receptor (beta chain) was identified in a study of early stage breast cancer tumors. About the research overall: Most invasive tumors, about 75% of the 16, were ER+/PR+/HER2-. Each sample averaged roughly 9.6-fold read coverage. Study-wide findings and caveats: Bulk DNA sequencing of unsorted cells missed chain pairing and markers. Comparing each tissue with blood distinguished tumor from normal in about 90% of the 16 patients.

Some clones are missing from TCRdb's copy, which holds only in-frame ones; the method was immunoSEQ multiplex PCR. The repertoire has about 7,900 clones, approximately 62% of them found once; the top ten carry 6% to 7.5%. The V end was cut by 4 bases, the J end by 3 bases, with 10 bases between. The length of the CDR3 is 13 residues. Germline V CDR1 and CDR2: SGHRS, YFSETQ. This clone came up a few times. Its antigen is still unknown. The chain recombines TRBV5-1 with TRBJ1-1, with a possible D match to TRBD1 (5 bases). Material: breast tumor tissue. This TCR was sampled from a person between 65 and 79 years old with breast cancer. CDR3 DNA sequence: TGCGCCAGCAGCACCCGGACATACACTGAAGCTTTCTTT. Protein sequence: CASSTRTYTEAFF.